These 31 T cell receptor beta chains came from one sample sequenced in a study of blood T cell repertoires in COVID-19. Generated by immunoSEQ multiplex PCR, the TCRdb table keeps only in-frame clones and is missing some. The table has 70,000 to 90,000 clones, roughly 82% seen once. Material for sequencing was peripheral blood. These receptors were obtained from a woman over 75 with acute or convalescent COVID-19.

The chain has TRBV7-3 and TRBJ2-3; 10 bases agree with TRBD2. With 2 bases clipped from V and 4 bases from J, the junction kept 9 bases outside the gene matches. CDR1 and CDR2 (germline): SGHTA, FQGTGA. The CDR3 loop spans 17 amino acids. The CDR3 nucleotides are TGTGCCAGCAGCTTAGGGTTGGGCCTAGCGGGAGCAGATACGCAGTATTTT. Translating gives CASSLGLGLAGADTQYF.

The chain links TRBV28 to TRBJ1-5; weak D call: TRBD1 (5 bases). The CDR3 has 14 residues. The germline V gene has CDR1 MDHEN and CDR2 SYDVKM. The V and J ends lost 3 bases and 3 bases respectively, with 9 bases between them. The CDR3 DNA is TGTGCCAGCAGTTTCGACAGTGTCAATCAGCCCCAGCATTTT. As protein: CASSFDSVNQPQHF. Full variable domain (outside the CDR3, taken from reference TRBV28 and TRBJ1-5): DVKVTQSSRYLVKRTGEKVFLECVQDMDHENMFWYRQDPGLGLRLIYFSYDVKMKEKGDIPEGYSVSREKKERFSLILESASTNQTSMYLCASSFDSVNQPQHFGDGTRLSIL.

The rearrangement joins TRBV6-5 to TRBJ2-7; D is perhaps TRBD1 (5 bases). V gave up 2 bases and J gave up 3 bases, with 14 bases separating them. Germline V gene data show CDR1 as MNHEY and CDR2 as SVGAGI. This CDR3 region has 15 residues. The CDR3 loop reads CASSYRPGKGYEQYF. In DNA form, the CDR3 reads TGTGCCAGCAGTTACCGGCCAGGGAAAGGCTACGAGCAGTACTTC.

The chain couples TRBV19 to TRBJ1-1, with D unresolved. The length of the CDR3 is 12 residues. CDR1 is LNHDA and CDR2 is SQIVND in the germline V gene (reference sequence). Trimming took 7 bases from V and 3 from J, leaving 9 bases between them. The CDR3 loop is CASKTADTEAFF. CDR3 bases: TGTGCCAGTAAAACAGCGGACACTGAAGCTTTCTTT. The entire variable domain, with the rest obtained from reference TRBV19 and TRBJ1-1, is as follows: DGGITQSPKYLFRKEGQNVTLSCEQNLNHDAMYWYRQDPGQGLRLIYYSQIVNDFQKGDIAEGYSVSREKKESFPLTVTSAQKNPTAFYLCASKTADTEAFFGQGTRLTVV.

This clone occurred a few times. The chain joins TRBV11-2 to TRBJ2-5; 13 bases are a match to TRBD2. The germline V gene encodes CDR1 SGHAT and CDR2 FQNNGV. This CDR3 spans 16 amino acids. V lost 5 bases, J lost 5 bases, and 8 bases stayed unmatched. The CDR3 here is CASSPTSGGARETQYF. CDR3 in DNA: TGTGCCAGCAGCCCCACTAGCGGGGGGGCCCGGGAGACCCAGTACTTC.

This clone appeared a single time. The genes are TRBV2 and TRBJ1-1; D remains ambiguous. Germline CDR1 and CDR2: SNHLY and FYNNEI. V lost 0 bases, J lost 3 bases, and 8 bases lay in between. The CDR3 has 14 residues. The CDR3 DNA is TGTGCCAGCAGTGAAGCGGTCAGGCACACTGAAGCTTTCTTT. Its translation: CASSEAVRHTEAFF.

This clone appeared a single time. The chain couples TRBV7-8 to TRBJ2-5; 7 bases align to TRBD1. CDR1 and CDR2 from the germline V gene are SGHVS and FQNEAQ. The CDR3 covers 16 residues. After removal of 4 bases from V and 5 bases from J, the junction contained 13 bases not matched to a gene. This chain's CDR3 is CASSSIQGFVLETQYF. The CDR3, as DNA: TGTGCCAGCAGCTCTATACAGGGGTTTGTCTTGGAGACCCAGTACTTC.

Here the CDR3 reads CASSRGGIRDTEAFF. In nucleotides, the CDR3 is TGTGCCAGCAGCCGAGGGGGCATTAGGGACACTGAAGCTTTCTTT. The chain employs TRBV3-1 (or the pseudogene TRBV3-2) and TRBJ1-1; 7 bases are shared with TRBD1. The J segment lost 3 bases and the V segment lost 4 bases, leaving 8 bases of the junction unmatched. Germline V gene sequence: CDR1 LGHDT, CDR2 YNNKEL (reference sequence). The CDR3 length is 15 residues.

CDR3 sequence: CASSYSALEAEQFF. The CDR3 DNA sequence: TGTGCCAGCAGTTACTCTGCCCTCGAGGCTGAGCAGTTCTTC. The gene calls are TRBV6-5 and TRBJ2-1; D remains unclear. V was cut by 0 bases and J by 9 bases, with 12 bases left in between. Germline-derived CDR1 and CDR2 are MNHEY and SVGAGI. The CDR3 totals 14 residues.

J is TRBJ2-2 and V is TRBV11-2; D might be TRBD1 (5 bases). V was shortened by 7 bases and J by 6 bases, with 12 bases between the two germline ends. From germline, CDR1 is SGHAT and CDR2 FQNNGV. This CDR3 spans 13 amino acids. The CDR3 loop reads CASNWGVPGELFF. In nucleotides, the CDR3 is TGTGCCAGCAATTGGGGCGTACCCGGGGAGCTGTTTTTT.

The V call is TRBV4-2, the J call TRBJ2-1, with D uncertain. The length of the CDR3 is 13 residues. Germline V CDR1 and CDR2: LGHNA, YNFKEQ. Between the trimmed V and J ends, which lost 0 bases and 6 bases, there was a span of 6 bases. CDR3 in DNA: TGTGCCAGCAGCCAAGATCGGTCCAATGAGCAGTTCTTC. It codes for CASSQDRSNEQFF.

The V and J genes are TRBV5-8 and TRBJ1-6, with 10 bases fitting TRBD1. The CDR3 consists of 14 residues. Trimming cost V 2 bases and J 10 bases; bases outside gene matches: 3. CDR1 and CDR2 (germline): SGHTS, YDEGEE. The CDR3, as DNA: TGTGCCAGCAGCTTTGACAGGGGGCTGTCACCCCTCCACTTT. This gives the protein CASSFDRGLSPLHF.

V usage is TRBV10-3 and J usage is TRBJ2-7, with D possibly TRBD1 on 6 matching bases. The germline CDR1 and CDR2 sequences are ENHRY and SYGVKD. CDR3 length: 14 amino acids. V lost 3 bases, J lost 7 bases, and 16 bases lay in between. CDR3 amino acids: CAISDLGGQQEQYF. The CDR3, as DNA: TGTGCCATCAGTGATTTAGGGGGTCAACAGGAGCAGTACTTC.

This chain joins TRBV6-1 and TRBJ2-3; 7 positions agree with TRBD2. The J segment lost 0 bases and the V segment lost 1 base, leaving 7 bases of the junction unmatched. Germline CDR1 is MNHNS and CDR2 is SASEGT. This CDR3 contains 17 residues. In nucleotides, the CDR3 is TGTGCCAGCAGTGAAGTTTGGAGCGGGGCTAGCACAGATACGCAGTATTTT. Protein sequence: CASSEVWSGASTDTQYF.

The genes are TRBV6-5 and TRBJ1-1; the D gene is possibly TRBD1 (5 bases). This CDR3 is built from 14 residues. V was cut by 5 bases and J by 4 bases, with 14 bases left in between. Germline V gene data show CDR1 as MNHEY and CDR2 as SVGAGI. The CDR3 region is CASSTIREGTEAFF. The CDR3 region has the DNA TGTGCCAGCAGTACGATCAGGGAGGGCACTGAAGCTTTCTTT.

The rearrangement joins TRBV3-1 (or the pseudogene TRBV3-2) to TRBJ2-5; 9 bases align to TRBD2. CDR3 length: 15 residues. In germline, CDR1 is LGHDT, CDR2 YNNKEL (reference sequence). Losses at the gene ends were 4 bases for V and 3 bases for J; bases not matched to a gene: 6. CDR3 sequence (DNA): TGTGCCAGCAGCCTCGGGACTAGCAAAAAAGAGACCCAGTACTTC. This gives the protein CASSLGTSKKETQYF.

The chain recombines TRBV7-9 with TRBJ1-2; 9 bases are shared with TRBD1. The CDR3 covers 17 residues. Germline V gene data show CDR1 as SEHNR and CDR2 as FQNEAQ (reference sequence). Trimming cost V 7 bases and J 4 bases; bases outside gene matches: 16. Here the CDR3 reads CASTSPATTGGFYGYTF. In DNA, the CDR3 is TGTGCCAGCACCTCGCCGGCCACGACAGGGGGATTCTATGGCTACACCTTC.

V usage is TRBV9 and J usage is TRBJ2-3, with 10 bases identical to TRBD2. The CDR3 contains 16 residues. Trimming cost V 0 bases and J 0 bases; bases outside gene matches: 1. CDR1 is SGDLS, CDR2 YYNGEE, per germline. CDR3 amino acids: CASSVEAGGSTDTQYF. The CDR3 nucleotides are TGTGCCAGCAGCGTAGAAGCGGGGGGGAGCACAGATACGCAGTATTTT.

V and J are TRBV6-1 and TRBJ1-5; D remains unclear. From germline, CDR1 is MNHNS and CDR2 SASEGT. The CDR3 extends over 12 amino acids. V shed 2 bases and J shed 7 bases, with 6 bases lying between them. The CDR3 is CASSEPRQPQHF. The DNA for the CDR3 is TGTGCCAGCAGTGAACCCCGGCAGCCCCAGCATTTT.

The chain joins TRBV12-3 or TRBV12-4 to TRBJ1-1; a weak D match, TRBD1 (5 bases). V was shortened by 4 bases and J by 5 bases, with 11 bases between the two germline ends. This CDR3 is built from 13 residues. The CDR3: CASSSTTVTEAFF. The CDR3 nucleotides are TGTGCCAGCAGTTCAACGACAGTTACTGAAGCTTTCTTT.

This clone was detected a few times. CDR3 loop: CASSLVRLAGGFNEQFF. The DNA of the CDR3 is TGTGCCAGCAGCTTGGTCCGATTAGCGGGAGGGTTCAATGAGCAGTTCTTC. The J gene is TRBJ2-1, the V gene TRBV5-8, with 11 bases identical to TRBD2. This CDR3 has 17 residues. The germline V gene encodes CDR1 SGHTS and CDR2 YDEGEE. V was pared by 0 bases and J by 6 bases, with 8 bases of the junction left unmatched.

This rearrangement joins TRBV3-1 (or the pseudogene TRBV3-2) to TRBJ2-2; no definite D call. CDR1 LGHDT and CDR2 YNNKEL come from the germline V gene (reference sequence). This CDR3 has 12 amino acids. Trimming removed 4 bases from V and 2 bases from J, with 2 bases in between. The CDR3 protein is CASSLNTGELFF. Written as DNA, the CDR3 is TGTGCCAGCAGCCTAAACACCGGGGAGCTGTTTTTT.

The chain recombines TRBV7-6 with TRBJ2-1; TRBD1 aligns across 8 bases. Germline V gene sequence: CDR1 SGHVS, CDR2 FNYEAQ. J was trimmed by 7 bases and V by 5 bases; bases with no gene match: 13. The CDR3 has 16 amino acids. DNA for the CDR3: TGTGCCAGCAGCCGCGAGGGGACAGGATTTACGAATGAGCAGTTCTTC. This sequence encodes CASSREGTGFTNEQFF.

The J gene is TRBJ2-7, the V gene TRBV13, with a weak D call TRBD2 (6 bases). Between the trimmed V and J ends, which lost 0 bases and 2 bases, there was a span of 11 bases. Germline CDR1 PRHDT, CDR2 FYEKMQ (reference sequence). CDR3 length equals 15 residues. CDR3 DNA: TGTGCCAGCAGCTTAGGATTCGGGGGACCCTACGAGCAGTACTTC. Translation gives CASSLGFGGPYEQYF.

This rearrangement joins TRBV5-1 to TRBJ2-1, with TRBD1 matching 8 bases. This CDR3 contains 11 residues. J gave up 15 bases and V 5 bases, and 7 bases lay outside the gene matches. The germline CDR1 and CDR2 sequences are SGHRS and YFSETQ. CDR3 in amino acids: CASREDRARFF. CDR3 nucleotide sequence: TGCGCCAGCAGGGAGGACAGGGCTCGGTTCTTC.

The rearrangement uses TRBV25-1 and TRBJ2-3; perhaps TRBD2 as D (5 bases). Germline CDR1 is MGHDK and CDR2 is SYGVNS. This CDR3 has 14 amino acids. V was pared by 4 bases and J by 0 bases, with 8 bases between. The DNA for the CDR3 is TGTGCCAGCAGTGGGGGAGAGAGCACAGATACGCAGTATTTT. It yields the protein CASSGGESTDTQYF.

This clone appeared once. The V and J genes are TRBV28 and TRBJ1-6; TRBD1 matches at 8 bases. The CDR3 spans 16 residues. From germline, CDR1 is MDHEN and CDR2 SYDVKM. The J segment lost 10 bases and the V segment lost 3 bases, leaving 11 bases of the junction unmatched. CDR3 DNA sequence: TGTGCCAGCAGTTTTCCCGGCGGACAGGGAACCTCACCCCTCCACTTT. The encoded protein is CASSFPGGQGTSPLHF.

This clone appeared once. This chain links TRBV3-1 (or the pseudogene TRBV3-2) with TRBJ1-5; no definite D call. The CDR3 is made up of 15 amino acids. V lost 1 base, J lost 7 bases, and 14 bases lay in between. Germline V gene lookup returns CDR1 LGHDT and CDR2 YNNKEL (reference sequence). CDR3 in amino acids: CASSQGVSFGQPQHF. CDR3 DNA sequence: TGTGCCAGCAGCCAAGGGGTGTCTTTCGGGCAGCCCCAGCATTTT.

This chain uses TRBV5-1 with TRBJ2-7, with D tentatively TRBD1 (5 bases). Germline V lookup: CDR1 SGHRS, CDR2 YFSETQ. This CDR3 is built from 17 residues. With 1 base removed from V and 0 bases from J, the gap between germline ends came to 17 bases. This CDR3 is CASSLRGTGSSSYEQYF. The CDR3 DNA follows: TGCGCCAGCAGCTTGAGGGGCACGGGCTCAAGCTCCTACGAGCAGTACTTC.

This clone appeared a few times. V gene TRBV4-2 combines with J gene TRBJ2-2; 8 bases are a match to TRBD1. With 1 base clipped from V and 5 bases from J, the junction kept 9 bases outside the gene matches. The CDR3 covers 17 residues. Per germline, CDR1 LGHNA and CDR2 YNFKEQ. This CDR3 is CASSQGVGQGGTGELFF. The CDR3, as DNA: TGTGCCAGCAGCCAAGGTGTCGGACAGGGTGGAACCGGGGAGCTGTTTTTT.

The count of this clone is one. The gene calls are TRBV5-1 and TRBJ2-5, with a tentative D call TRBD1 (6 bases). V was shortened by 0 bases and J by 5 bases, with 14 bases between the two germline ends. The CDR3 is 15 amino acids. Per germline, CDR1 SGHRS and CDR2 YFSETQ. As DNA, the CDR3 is TGCGCCAGCAGCTTGGGCGGACAGTCCGTGGAGACCCAGTACTTC. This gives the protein CASSLGGQSVETQYF.